This T cell receptor (beta chain) stems from a study of post-analysis software for immune sequencing data. CDR3 length: 15 amino acids. Trimming removed 0 bases from V and 0 bases from J, with 9 bases in between. CDR1 is ENHRY, CDR2 SYGVKD, per germline. Study-wide results and caveats: Among five TRBV segments more frequent in patients than controls were TRBV5-6, TRBV5-1 and TRBV20-1.

Carried by the TCR beta cDNA libraries were unique molecular identifiers. TCRdb analysed the PCR reads with MiXCR anew, one entry per CDR3 protein. Of roughly 800,000 distinct CDR3 sequences in the sample, 53% were seen once. This clonotype came up a few times. Its antigen is as yet unknown. The chain employs TRBV10-3 and TRBJ2-7; possibly TRBD2 for D (6 bases). The specimen was blood. The TCR sequence derives from a girl aged 10 to 17 with multiple sclerosis. The CDR3 sequence: CAISESGGLSYEQYF. The CDR3, as DNA: TGTGCCATCAGTGAGTCTGGGGGACTCTCCTACGAGCAGTACTTC.